These T cell receptor beta chains were read from a single sample in a study of T-cell reconstitution after alpha-beta-depleted transplantation in children. TCRdb independently ran MiXCR on the PCR reads; one entry per CDR3 protein. The sample contains over 550,000 distinct CDR3 sequences, about 10% of which appear only once. The source was PBMCs from the stem cell graft donor, collected from the stem cell graft. The source is a human donor who donated a stem cell graft to a child with acute myeloid leukemia. Both conserved end residues are part of each CDR3. A D gene is named only where the DNA matches it firmly. Clone size, where shown, is once, few, many, or a class for clones that have expanded.

cdr3_aa	cdr3_nt	clone_size	j_call	v_call	d_call
CASSQVTSGSAEQYF	TGTGCCAGCAGCCAAGTGACTAGCGGGAGCGCCGAGCAGTACTTC	NA	TRBJ2-7	TRBV14	TRBD2
CSVAGTKNIQYF	TGCAGCGTTGCGGGGACCAAAAACATTCAGTACTTC	NA	TRBJ2-4	TRBV29-1	NA
CASSYLSGGLHEQYF	TGTGCCAGCAGTTACCTCTCGGGAGGGCTACACGAGCAGTACTTC	many	TRBJ2-7	TRBV6-5	TRBD2
CASSEEPRGRRGSGYTF	TGTGCCAGCAGTGAGGAACCGAGGGGGAGACGGGGTAGTGGCTACACCTTC	few	TRBJ1-2	TRBV2	NA
CASSYPLLGAWRLGTQYF	TGTGCCAGCAGTTACCCTCTGCTAGGAGCCTGGAGGTTGGGTACGCAGTATTTT	NA	TRBJ2-3	TRBV6-2/TRBV6-3	NA
CASRLGGPDTQYF	TGTGCCAGCAGACTTGGAGGTCCAGATACGCAGTATTTT	many	TRBJ2-3	TRBV6-1	NA
CASRKTSGSNNEQFF	TGTGCCAGCAGAAAAACTAGCGGGAGCAACAATGAGCAGTTCTTC	NA	TRBJ2-1	TRBV12-3/TRBV12-4	TRBD2
CASSALGTGDTGELFF	TGTGCCAGCAGTGCGTTAGGGACAGGGGACACCGGGGAGCTGTTTTTT	many	TRBJ2-2	TRBV28	TRBD1
CASSQALQGQGGYEQYF	TGCGCCAGCAGCCAAGCCCTACAGGGGCAGGGAGGCTACGAGCAGTACTTC	NA	TRBJ2-7	TRBV4-3	NA
CAWSTGVYEKLFF	TGTGCCTGGAGTACAGGGGTTTACGAAAAACTGTTTTTT	few	TRBJ1-4	TRBV30	TRBD1
CASSYVQGEAFF	TGTGCCAGCAGTTATGTACAGGGAGAAGCTTTCTTT	few	TRBJ1-1	TRBV12-3/TRBV12-4	NA
CSAREAAGANVLTF	TGCAGTGCTAGAGAGGCGGCTGGGGCCAACGTCCTGACTTTC	many	TRBJ2-6	TRBV20-1	NA
CASGGDGSPLHF	TGTGCCAGCGGTGGCGACGGTTCACCCCTCCACTTT	many	TRBJ1-6	TRBV12-3/TRBV12-4	NA